This T cell receptor beta chain originates from a study of shared clonotypes between healthy human individuals. This clone came up once. Sequenced by immunoSEQ multiplex PCR; TCRdb stores in-frame clones only, minus some. The table lists hundreds of thousands of clones, 74% of them singletons. This CDR3 spans 14 amino acids. Germline V gives CDR1 MNHNY, CDR2 SVGAGI (reference sequence). Trimming pared 7 bases from V and 1 base from J, leaving 10 bases between. The sequence was collected from a woman in her 30s in good health. The V gene is TRBV6-6, the J gene TRBJ2-2, with D tentatively TRBD2 (6 bases). The sample comprised memory CD4+ T cells sorted from blood. The subset: CD45RA-negative fraction. The CDR3 sequence: CASIPGGNTGELFF. Here the CDR3 DNA reads TGTGCCAGCATTCCCGGGGGGAACACCGGGGAGCTGTTTTTT.